A single TCR beta chain is shown here with its context. What it binds is not known. This sample was taken from a study of T cell responses to AZD1222 COVID-19 vaccine. General study results and limits: Spike was spanned by vaccine-associated CD4 TCRs, which were dominant at 160-218 and 743-854.

This CDR3 region has 15 residues. With 9 bases clipped from V and 4 bases from J, the junction kept 13 bases outside the gene matches. The germline V gene has CDR1 LNHDA and CDR2 SQIVND (reference sequence). The method was immunoSEQ multiplex PCR; TCRdb's version includes in-frame clones alone and lacks a portion of them. The table lists 100,000 or so clones, roughly 89% of them singletons. The receptor was isolated from an adult in good health. This chain joins TRBV19 and TRBJ2-7, with 9 bases lining up with TRBD1. The sequencing here drew on peripheral blood, taken on day 0 of AZD1222 vaccination. The DNA for the CDR3 is TGTGCCAGCTCCCCCGGGACAGGGAAGAGTTACGAGCAGTACTTC. Its translation: CASSPGTGKSYEQYF.